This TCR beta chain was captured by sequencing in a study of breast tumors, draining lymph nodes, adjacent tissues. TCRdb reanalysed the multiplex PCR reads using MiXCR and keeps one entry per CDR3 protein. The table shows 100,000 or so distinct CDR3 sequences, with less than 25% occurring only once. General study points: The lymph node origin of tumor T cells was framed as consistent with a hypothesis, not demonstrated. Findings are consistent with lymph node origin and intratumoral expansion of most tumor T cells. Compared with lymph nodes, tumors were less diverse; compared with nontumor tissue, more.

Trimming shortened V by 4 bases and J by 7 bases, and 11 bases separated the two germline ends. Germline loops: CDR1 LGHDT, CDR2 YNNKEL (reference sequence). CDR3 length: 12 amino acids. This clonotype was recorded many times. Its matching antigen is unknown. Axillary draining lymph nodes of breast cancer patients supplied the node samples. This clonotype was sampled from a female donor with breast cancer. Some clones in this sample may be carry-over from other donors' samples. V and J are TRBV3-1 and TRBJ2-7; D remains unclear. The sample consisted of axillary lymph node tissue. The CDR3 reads CASSPRPGEQYF. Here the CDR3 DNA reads TGTGCCAGCAGCCCACGACCTGGAGAGCAGTACTTC.